This T cell receptor (beta chain) was observed in a study of T cell responses to AZD1222 COVID-19 vaccine. Trimming pared 2 bases from V and 11 bases from J, leaving 9 bases between. The CDR3 is 11 residues long. Germline assignment: CDR1 SNHLY and CDR2 FYNNEI. Repertoires were generated with immunoSEQ multiplex PCR, while TCRdb's copy carries only in-frame clones and drops some. This table has 95,000 to 150,000 clones, about 87% appearing once. This chain links TRBV2 with TRBJ1-1; D unresolved. The receptor was isolated from an adult in good health. This sample comprised peripheral blood, obtained on day 0 of AZD1222 vaccination. The CDR3 DNA is TGTGCCAGCAGTGAACTCAGGTTCGCTTTCTTT. It translates to CASSELRFAFF.